The 15 T cell receptor beta chains below come from one sample, sequenced in a study of shared clonotypes between healthy human individuals. Some clones are missing from TCRdb's copy, which holds only in-frame ones; the method was immunoSEQ multiplex PCR. The data hold about a million clones, with approximately 77% observed a single time. Sequencing was done on a sample of memory CD4+ T cells from PBMCs. The subset was: CD45RA-negative fraction. The receptors here all came from a young man in good health. Some clones in this sample may be carry-over from other donors' samples.

The V gene is TRBV28, the J gene TRBJ1-5; 7 bases align to TRBD1. The CDR3 length is 16 residues. Germline values: CDR1 MDHEN, CDR2 SYDVKM. Trimming cost V 7 bases and J 3 bases; bases outside gene matches: 12. The CDR3 here is CASNGRGTGDNQPQHF. CDR3 coding DNA: TGTGCCAGCAATGGACGAGGAACAGGGGACAATCAGCCCCAGCATTTT.

Regarding this clone: The same CDR3 also results from other DNA sequences found in this sample. The chain combines TRBV5-1 with TRBJ2-7; D possibly corresponds to TRBD1 (5 bases). With 1 base removed from V and 1 base from J, the gap between germline ends came to 6 bases. Germline V gene data show CDR1 as SGHRS and CDR2 as YFSETQ. This CDR3 has 13 amino acids. The CDR3 DNA reads as TGCGCCAGCAGCTTGCAGGGTTCCTACGAGCAGTACTTC. Translated: CASSLQGSYEQYF.

This sequence joins TRBV5-1 and TRBJ2-5, with TRBD2 as a possible D gene (5 bases). The CDR3 contains 15 residues. Germline CDR1 SGHRS, CDR2 YFSETQ. Trimming removed 2 bases at V and 5 bases at J, with 16 bases between. DNA of the CDR3: TGCGCCAGCAGCTTCGGATACGGGGTCGGCGAGACCCAGTACTTC. Residues: CASSFGYGVGETQYF.

Here the CDR3 DNA reads TGTGCCAGCAGTGATTCCAAGCATGATGAGCAGTTCTTC. Its protein product is CASSDSKHDEQFF. This chain connects TRBV25-1 to TRBJ2-1; no firm D call. Trimming left V 3 bases short and J 8 bases short, with 11 bases between. Germline V gene data show CDR1 as MGHDK and CDR2 as SYGVNS. The CDR3 is made up of 13 amino acids.

CDR3 region: CASSVSSGYEQYF. CDR3 DNA sequence: TGTGCCAGCAGCGTAAGCTCGGGGTACGAGCAGTACTTC. V usage is TRBV7-8 and J usage is TRBJ2-7, with a weak D call TRBD2 (5 bases). Trimming pared 5 bases from V and 4 bases from J, leaving 12 bases between. CDR3 length equals 13 residues. Germline V gives CDR1 SGHVS, CDR2 FQNEAQ.

J is TRBJ1-5 and V is TRBV5-1, with D unresolved. Trimming took 2 bases from V and 7 from J, leaving 10 bases between them. CDR1 and CDR2 from the germline V gene are SGHRS and YFSETQ. CDR3 length equals 13 residues. CDR3 DNA sequence: TGCGCCAGCAGCTTACGGGAGGGCCAGCCCCAGCATTTT. This gives the protein CASSLREGQPQHF. Supplemented by reference TRBV5-1 and TRBJ1-5, the full variable domain reads KAGVTQTPRYLIKTRGQQVTLSCSPISGHRSVSWYQQTPGQGLQFLFEYFSETQRNKGNFPGRFSGRQFSNSRSEMNVSTLELGDSALYLCASSLREGQPQHFGDGTRLSIL.

V is TRBV28 and J is TRBJ2-7; no firm D call. Germline V gives CDR1 MDHEN, CDR2 SYDVKM. V was clipped by 7 bases and J by 2 bases, with 12 bases between them. The CDR3 loop spans 13 amino acids. The CDR3 DNA reads TGTGCCAGCACAAGACTCCCTCCCTACGAGCAGTACTTC. Its translation is CASTRLPPYEQYF.

The chain employs TRBV4-3 and TRBJ1-5; no clear D. CDR1 and CDR2 from the germline V gene are LGHNA and YSLEER. The CDR3 covers 16 residues. Trimming removed 0 bases from V and 2 bases from J, with 11 bases in between. In DNA, the CDR3 is TGCGCCAGCAGCCAAGAAAGGTGGCAGGGCAATCAGCCCCAGCATTTT. Its protein product is CASSQERWQGNQPQHF.

As regards this clone: At the DNA level, this CDR3 is encoded by other sequences in the same sample as well. The genes are TRBV18 and TRBJ2-7, with 8 bases aligning to TRBD1. V was pared by 3 bases and J by 0 bases, with 4 bases of the junction left unmatched. The V gene's germline CDR1 is KGHSH and CDR2 LQKENI. This CDR3 contains 15 residues. CDR3 sequence reads: CASSPGQGGSYEQYF. The DNA of the CDR3 is TGTGCCAGCTCACCCGGACAGGGAGGCTCCTACGAGCAGTACTTC. The variable domain in full, completed from reference TRBV18 and TRBJ2-7, reads NAGVMQNPRHLVRRRGQEARLRCSPMKGHSHVYWYRQLPEEGLKFMVYLQKENIIDESGMPKERFSAEFPKEGPSILRIQQVVRGDSAAYFCASSPGQGGSYEQYFGPGTRLTVT.

This chain connects TRBV5-6 to TRBJ2-5, with D hard to call. The CDR3 totals 16 residues. CDR1 and CDR2 (germline): SGHDT, YYEEEE. V lost 0 bases, J lost 1 base, and 13 bases lay in between. In DNA form, the CDR3 reads TGTGCCAGCAGCTTGGGGCTAGAACCCTTCCAAGAGACCCAGTACTTC. This translates into CASSLGLEPFQETQYF.

This clone was recorded only once. The chain joins TRBV28 to TRBJ2-2; 13 bases are shared with TRBD2. The CDR3 extends over 15 amino acids. V gave up 6 bases and J gave up 7 bases; unmatched junction bases: 5. Germline lookup yields CDR1 MDHEN and CDR2 SYDVKM. CDR3 sequence reads: CASRRLAGGHGELFF. In DNA form, the CDR3 reads TGTGCCAGCAGAAGACTAGCGGGAGGACACGGGGAGCTGTTTTTT.

CDR3 region: CASSPGGQIGDEQYF. In DNA, the CDR3 is TGTGCCAGCAGCCCCGGCGGACAGATCGGTGACGAGCAGTACTTC. The rearrangement links TRBV28 to TRBJ2-7, with D possibly being TRBD1 (6 bases). Germline CDR1 is MDHEN and CDR2 is SYDVKM. This CDR3 region has 15 residues. Trimming pared 6 bases from V and 5 bases from J, leaving 20 bases between.

The genes are TRBV27 and TRBJ1-2, with 8 bases matching TRBD1. The CDR3 length is 12 residues. CDR1 is MNHEY and CDR2 is SMNVEV in the germline V gene (reference sequence). J was trimmed by 3 bases and V by 11 bases; bases with no gene match: 5. The CDR3 coding sequence is TGTGCCGTCGCGGACAGGGACTATGGCTACACCTTC. It codes for CAVADRDYGYTF.

V gene TRBV28 combines with J gene TRBJ1-2, with D perhaps TRBD1 (6 bases). The V end lost 10 bases, the J end lost 3 bases, and 12 bases lay between the germline ends. Germline CDR1 and CDR2: MDHEN and SYDVKM. The CDR3 runs 12 residues. CDR3 sequence: CATRTADYGYTF. DNA for the CDR3: TGTGCCACCAGGACAGCAGACTATGGCTACACCTTC.

This chain joins TRBV7-6 and TRBJ2-1; TRBD2 matches 7 bases. The CDR3 is made up of 16 amino acids. V gave up 0 bases and J gave up 10 bases; unmatched junction bases: 12. Germline V lookup: CDR1 SGHVS, CDR2 FNYEAQ. For the CDR3, the DNA is TGTGCCAGCAGCTTAGCCCTGGCGGGAGCCATCGGGGAGCAGTTCTTC. This sequence encodes CASSLALAGAIGEQFF.